Listed here are 25 T cell receptor beta chains from one sample, sequenced in a study of human T cells and chemical hapten exposure. The library labeled individual cDNA molecules by adding unique molecular identifiers to them. One entry per CDR3 protein, called by TCRdb with MiXCR from the reads. The sample has around 1,600 distinct CDR3 sequences, approximately 50% seen once. Treatment indicated: therapeutic diphenylcyclopropenone sensitization with weekly scalp DPC. The sequencing used whole blood, collected before DPC sensitization or 2, 6, or about 24 weeks after (not recorded which). These TCRs come from an adult with alopecia areata. Some clones in this sample may be carry-over from other donors' samples. This table probably holds off-target reads from a library built for another chain.

V is TRBV28 and J is TRBJ2-7; maybe TRBD1 (5 bases). The CDR3 is made up of 12 amino acids. CDR1 and CDR2 from the germline V gene are MDHEN and SYDVKM. Trimming left V 3 bases short and J 3 bases short, with 6 bases between. The CDR3 here is CASSFDSYEQYF. In DNA form, the CDR3 reads TGTGCCAGCAGTTTTGACAGCTACGAGCAGTACTTC.

The chain carries TRBV5-4 and TRBJ2-7; D perhaps matches TRBD2 (5 bases). V was cut by 0 bases and J by 3 bases, with 13 bases left in between. Per the germline V gene, CDR1 is SGHNT and CDR2 is YYREEE (reference sequence). The CDR3 has 15 amino acids. CDR3 sequence reads: CASSLVGSGLYEQYF. CDR3 nucleotide sequence: TGTGCCAGCAGCTTGGTCGGCAGCGGCCTCTACGAGCAGTACTTC. Full variable domain (rest looked up from reference TRBV5-4 and TRBJ2-7): ETGVTQSPTHLIKTRGQQVTLRCSSQSGHNTVSWYQQALGQGPQFIFQYYREEENGRGNFPPRFSGLQFPNYSSELNVNALELDDSALYLCASSLVGSGLYEQYFGPGTRLTVT.

V gene TRBV20-1 combines with J gene TRBJ2-7; D might be TRBD1 or TRBD2, each matching 5 bases. CDR1 is DFQATT and CDR2 is SNEGSKA in the germline V gene (reference sequence). The CDR3 has 14 residues. The CDR3 bases are TGCAGGGCCGAAAGAGGGACCTCCTCTTACGAGCAGTACTTC. Translation gives CRAERGTSSYEQYF.

The chain joins TRBV15 to TRBJ2-7, with 7 bases lining up with TRBD1. The CDR3 consists of 13 residues. Losses at the gene ends were 7 bases for V and 1 base for J; bases not matched to a gene: 4. Germline loops: CDR1 LNHNV, CDR2 YYDKDF (reference sequence). CDR3 bases: TGTGCCACCAAGACGGGACAGTCCTACGAGCAGTACTTC. Amino acids: CATKTGQSYEQYF.

This chain connects TRBV4-1 to TRBJ2-1; 9 bases fit TRBD1. CDR3 length: 13 residues. The trim removed 3 bases at V and 10 bases at J, leaving 4 bases unmatched. Germline V gene sequence: CDR1 MGHRA, CDR2 YSYEKL. The chain's CDR3 is CASSQGQGREQFF. The CDR3 DNA reads TGCGCCAGCAGCCAGGGACAGGGTCGGGAGCAGTTCTTC.

This clonotype was seen only a few times. This chain joins TRBV6-1 and TRBJ2-5; the D gene is possibly TRBD2 (6 bases). This CDR3 comprises 12 residues. Germline V gives CDR1 MNHNS, CDR2 SASEGT. The V end was cut by 6 bases, the J end by 9 bases, with 14 bases between. As DNA, the CDR3 is TGTGCCAGCAGCCTCGGAGGGGAGCCCCAGTACTTC. It specifies CASSLGGEPQYF.

The J gene is TRBJ2-2, the V gene TRBV19; D not certain. The CDR3 runs to 11 residues. Trimming removed 6 bases at V and 6 bases at J, with 5 bases between. Germline V gives CDR1 LNHDA, CDR2 SQIVND (reference sequence). The CDR3 DNA is TGTGCCAGTAGGCAATCCGGGGAGCTGTTTTTT. As protein: CASRQSGELFF.

This clonotype appeared a few times. The chain has TRBV5-1 and TRBJ2-5, with 7 positions matching TRBD1. The length of the CDR3 is 13 residues. Germline-derived CDR1 and CDR2 are SGHRS and YFSETQ. V gave up 4 bases and J gave up 2 bases; unmatched junction bases: 2. The CDR3 nucleotides are TGCGCCAGCAGCACGGGACAGCAAGAGACCCAGTACTTC. Its translation: CASSTGQQETQYF.

The chain employs TRBV2 and TRBJ2-7; either TRBD1 or TRBD2 may supply D (6 bases each). The V and J ends lost 7 bases and 5 bases respectively, with 12 bases between them. This CDR3 spans 12 amino acids. Germline CDR1 and CDR2: SNHLY and FYNNEI. The CDR3 protein is CASMGGYHEQYF. CDR3 in DNA: TGTGCCAGCATGGGGGGCTACCACGAGCAGTACTTC.

This clonotype was picked up a small number of times. The V call is TRBV5-1, the J call TRBJ2-3; D call uncertain. CDR1 is SGHRS, CDR2 YFSETQ, per germline. V lost 1 base and J 4 bases, leaving 13 bases between the germline ends. There are 15 residues in the CDR3. The DNA of the CDR3 is TGCGCCAGCAGCTTGAATACGGTTCCCGCAGATACGCAGTATTTT. This gives the protein CASSLNTVPADTQYF.

The chain employs TRBV2 and TRBJ1-6; no clear D gene. CDR3 length equals 14 residues. Looked up from germline, CDR1 is SNHLY and CDR2 is FYNNEI. Trimming removed 2 bases at V and 5 bases at J, with 7 bases between. The CDR3 DNA sequence: TGTGCCAGCAGTGAACAGTTAGATAATTCACCCCTCCACTTT. It yields the protein CASSEQLDNSPLHF.

This clonotype was recorded a few times. The genes are TRBV25-1 and TRBJ2-5, with unresolved D. The CDR3 runs to 15 residues. Trimming pared 4 bases from V and 2 bases from J, leaving 14 bases between. Germline lookup yields CDR1 MGHDK and CDR2 SYGVNS. The CDR3 loop reads CASSGMRILQETQYF. The CDR3 coding sequence is TGTGCCAGCAGTGGGATGAGAATTTTACAAGAGACCCAGTACTTC. Together with reference TRBV25-1 and TRBJ2-5, the CDR3 gives the full variable domain: EADIYQTPRYLVIGTGKKITLECSQTMGHDKMYWYQQDPGMELHLIHYSYGVNSTEKGDLSSESTVSRIRTEHFPLTLESARPSHTSQYLCASSGMRILQETQYFGPGTRLLVL.

This clonotype was observed a handful of times. The gene calls are TRBV11-1 and TRBJ2-7; no definite D call. The CDR3 extends over 12 amino acids. Germline CDR1 reads SGHAT; CDR2 reads FQDESV (reference sequence). Trimming left V 4 bases short and J 7 bases short, with 11 bases between. CDR3 coding DNA: TGTGCCAGCAGCTCTAGGTCCCCGGAGCAGTACTTC. It codes for CASSSRSPEQYF.

This clonotype was recorded once. The CDR3 reads CASRDTANTGELFF. The CDR3 bases are TGCGCCAGCCGGGACACGGCGAACACCGGGGAGCTGTTTTTT. The V and J genes are TRBV5-1 and TRBJ2-2; D perhaps matches TRBD1 (6 bases). The CDR3 is 14 amino acids. CDR1 and CDR2 (germline): SGHRS, YFSETQ. V was cut by 7 bases and J by 0 bases, with 10 bases left in between.

The V call is TRBV25-1, the J call TRBJ1-1, with D perhaps TRBD1 (5 bases). CDR1 MGHDK and CDR2 SYGVNS come from the germline V gene. The CDR3 has 16 residues. V dropped 4 bases and J dropped 1 base, with 16 bases sitting between them. The CDR3 DNA sequence: TGTGCCAGCAGTGCCATAGGGCAGGGCAAGAACACTGAAGCTTTCTTT. Protein sequence: CASSAIGQGKNTEAFF.

This chain connects TRBV3-1 to TRBJ2-3, with 7 bases aligning to TRBD1. V shed 1 base, J shed 11 bases, and the junction held 3 bases outside the gene matches. This CDR3 region has 12 residues. Germline V gene sequence: CDR1 LGHDT, CDR2 YNNKEL (reference sequence). CDR3 region: CASSQVRDRQYF. In nucleotides, the CDR3 is TGTGCCAGCAGCCAAGTCCGGGACAGGCAGTATTTT.

The chain couples TRBV18 to TRBJ2-5; no clear D gene. Germline V gives CDR1 KGHSH, CDR2 LQKENI. The CDR3 is 14 residues long. The V gene lost 0 bases and the J gene lost 4 bases, with 9 bases spanning the gap. The CDR3 region has the DNA TGTGCCAGCTCACCACCGGGAAACACAGAGACCCAGTACTTC. Protein product: CASSPPGNTETQYF.

This clonotype was observed a few times. The rearrangement links TRBV4-2 to TRBJ2-7, with D possibly being TRBD1 or TRBD2 (5 bases each). Trimming took 0 bases from V and 2 from J, leaving 14 bases between them. CDR1 and CDR2 (germline): LGHNA, YNFKEQ. The CDR3 has 16 residues. The CDR3 DNA sequence: TGTGCCAGCAGCCAAGATCTGAGGGGCCCTGCCTACGAGCAGTACTTC. Translated, it gives CASSQDLRGPAYEQYF.

This rearrangement joins TRBV18 to TRBJ2-7; D ambiguous. Trimming stripped 6 bases from V and 5 bases from J, with 5 bases between. CDR1 and CDR2 (germline): KGHSH, LQKENI. The CDR3 covers 10 residues. The CDR3 DNA follows: TGTGCCAGCTCCGACCACGAGCAGTACTTC. It is translated as CASSDHEQYF.

The V call is TRBV29-1, the J call TRBJ2-4; 10 bases fit TRBD1. This CDR3 is built from 14 residues. With 3 bases clipped from V and 9 bases from J, the junction kept 8 bases outside the gene matches. Germline V gene sequence: CDR1 SQVTM, CDR2 ANQGSEA. DNA for the CDR3: TGCAGCGTTGAGGGACAGGGGTATAAGGGCATTCAGTACTTC. Encoded protein: CSVEGQGYKGIQYF.

The chain carries TRBV6-5 and TRBJ2-3; TRBD2 matches 7 bases. After removal of 7 bases from V and 2 bases from J, the junction contained 6 bases not matched to a gene. This CDR3 region has 14 residues. Germline V gene data show CDR1 as MNHEY and CDR2 as SVGAGI. The CDR3: CASIGGSLTDTQYF. For the CDR3, the DNA is TGTGCCAGCATCGGGGGGTCGCTCACAGATACGCAGTATTTT.

In this sample, this clonotype turned up a few times. This rearrangement joins TRBV9 to TRBJ2-3, with D possibly matching TRBD1 (5 bases). The CDR3 consists of 16 residues. Germline V CDR1 and CDR2: SGDLS, YYNGEE. V was clipped by 0 bases and J by 4 bases, with 15 bases between them. This chain's CDR3 is CASSVDRAGLADTQYF. The CDR3 nucleotides read TGTGCCAGCAGCGTAGACCGAGCAGGGCTCGCAGATACGCAGTATTTT.

J is TRBJ2-5 and V is TRBV3-1, with 13 bases aligning to TRBD2. Germline V gene sequence: CDR1 LGHDT, CDR2 YNNKEL (reference sequence). This CDR3 has 15 residues. The V gene end was trimmed by 1 base and the J gene end by 4 bases; junction bases not matched to a gene: 0. CDR3 nucleotide sequence: TGTGCCAGCAGCCAAGGACTAGCGGGGGGAGAGACCCAGTACTTC. Amino acid sequence: CASSQGLAGGETQYF.

This clonotype was recorded a few times. The V and J genes are TRBV6-6 and TRBJ1-5; TRBD1 is a possible D gene (6 bases). The CDR3 is 18 amino acids. The ends were cut back, 0 bases at V and 4 bases at J, with 19 bases in the middle. Germline CDR1 MNHNY, CDR2 SVGAGI (reference sequence). This CDR3 reads CASSYSNRGRGGNQPQHF. The CDR3, as DNA: TGTGCCAGCAGTTACTCGAACCGAGGGAGAGGGGGAAATCAGCCCCAGCATTTT.

The gene calls are TRBV6-5 and TRBJ2-3, with TRBD2 matching 7 bases. The germline V gene has CDR1 MNHEY and CDR2 SVGAGI. The CDR3 extends over 17 amino acids. Germline trimming cut 6 bases from V and 1 base from J; bases unmatched to any gene: 13. Here the CDR3 DNA reads TGTGCCAGCAGCCAAACCTCAAGCGGGGAGCGCACAGATACGCAGTATTTT. This gives the protein CASSQTSSGERTDTQYF.